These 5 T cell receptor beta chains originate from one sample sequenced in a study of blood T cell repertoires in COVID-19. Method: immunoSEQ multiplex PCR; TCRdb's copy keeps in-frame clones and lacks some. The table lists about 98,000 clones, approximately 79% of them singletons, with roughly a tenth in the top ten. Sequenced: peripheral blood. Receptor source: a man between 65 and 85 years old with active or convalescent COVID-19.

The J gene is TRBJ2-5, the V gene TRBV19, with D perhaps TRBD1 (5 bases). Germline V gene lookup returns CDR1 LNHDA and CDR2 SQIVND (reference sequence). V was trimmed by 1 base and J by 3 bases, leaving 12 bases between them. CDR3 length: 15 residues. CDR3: CASSIGAQGKETQYF. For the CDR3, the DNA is TGTGCCAGTAGTATAGGGGCCCAGGGTAAAGAGACCCAGTACTTC. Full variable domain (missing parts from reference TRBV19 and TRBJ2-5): DGGITQSPKYLFRKEGQNVTLSCEQNLNHDAMYWYRQDPGQGLRLIYYSQIVNDFQKGDIAEGYSVSREKKESFPLTVTSAQKNPTAFYLCASSIGAQGKETQYFGPGTRLLVL.

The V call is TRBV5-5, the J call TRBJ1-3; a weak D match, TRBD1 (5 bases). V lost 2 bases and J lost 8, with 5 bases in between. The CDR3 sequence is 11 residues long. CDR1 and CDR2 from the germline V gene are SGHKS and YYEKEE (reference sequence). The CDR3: CASSLGDTIYF. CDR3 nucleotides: TGTGCCAGCAGCTTAGGGGACACCATATATTTT.

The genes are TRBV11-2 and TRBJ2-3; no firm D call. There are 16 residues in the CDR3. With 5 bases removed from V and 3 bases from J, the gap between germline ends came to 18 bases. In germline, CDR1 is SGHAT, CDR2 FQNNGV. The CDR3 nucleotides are TGTGCCAGCAGCGTTACCAGGTTTGGGTATACAGATACGCAGTATTTT. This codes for CASSVTRFGYTDTQYF.

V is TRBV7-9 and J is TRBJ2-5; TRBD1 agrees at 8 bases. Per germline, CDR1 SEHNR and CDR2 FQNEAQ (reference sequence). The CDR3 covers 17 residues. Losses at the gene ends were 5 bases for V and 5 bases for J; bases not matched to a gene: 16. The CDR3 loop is CASSGRIGTGRVETQYF. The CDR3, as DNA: TGTGCCAGCAGCGGAAGGATAGGGACAGGTAGAGTGGAGACCCAGTACTTC.

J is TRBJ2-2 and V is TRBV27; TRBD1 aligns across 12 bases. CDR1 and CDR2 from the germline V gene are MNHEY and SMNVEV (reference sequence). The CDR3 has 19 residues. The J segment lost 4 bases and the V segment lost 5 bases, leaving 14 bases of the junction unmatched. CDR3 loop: CASSRPGQGAGASTGELFF. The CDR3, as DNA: TGTGCCAGCAGTAGACCGGGACAGGGGGCAGGGGCGAGCACCGGGGAGCTGTTTTTT.